This TCR beta chain was identified during a study of blood T cell repertoires in COVID-19. Only in-frame clones appear in the TCRdb table, and some are missing; sequencing was by immunoSEQ multiplex PCR. Here the sample spans about 130,000 clones, roughly 80% being singletons. The CDR3 contains 15 residues. Germline V CDR1 and CDR2: LNHDA, SQIVND (reference sequence). The V end was cut by 1 base, the J end by 2 bases, with 9 bases between. Material for sequencing was peripheral blood. The chain couples TRBV19 to TRBJ1-5, with unresolved D. The sequence came from a man aged 55 to 70 who had recovered from COVID-19. CDR3: CASSIVVQGNQPQHF. DNA for the CDR3: TGTGCCAGTAGTATAGTTGTTCAGGGCAATCAGCCCCAGCATTTT.